Below are 29 T cell receptor beta chains sequenced from a single sample in a study of T cell responses to AZD1222 COVID-19 vaccine. Clones were read by immunoSEQ multiplex PCR, and TCRdb kept only the in-frame ones, dropping some. The sample holds about 120,000 clones, 80% to 90% seen once. This specimen was peripheral blood, taken 28 days after the second AZD1222 dose. Receptors were obtained from an adult who received the AZD1222 COVID-19 vaccine.

This chain joins TRBV7-2 and TRBJ2-3, with TRBD2 matching 10 bases. Germline CDR1 reads SGHTA; CDR2 reads FQGNSA. The CDR3 loop spans 15 amino acids. Losses at the gene ends were 5 bases for V and 7 bases for J; bases not matched to a gene: 9. CDR3 sequence reads: CASSPAGGVGNTQYF. The CDR3 DNA reads as TGTGCCAGCAGCCCAGCGGGAGGGGTAGGGAATACGCAGTATTTT. Variable domain in full (rest from reference TRBV7-2 and TRBJ2-3): GAGVSQSPSNKVTEKGKDVELRCDPISGHTALYWYRQSLGQGLEFLIYFQGNSAPDKSGLPSDRFSAERTGGSVSTLTIQRTQQEDSAVYLCASSPAGGVGNTQYFGPGTRLTVL.

The chain employs TRBV27 and TRBJ2-5; TRBD2 aligns across 14 bases. The CDR3 consists of 16 residues. Germline lookup yields CDR1 MNHEY and CDR2 SMNVEV (reference sequence). J gave up 3 bases and V 3 bases, and 3 bases lay outside the gene matches. The CDR3 is CASSLPGLAGEETQYF. CDR3 DNA: TGTGCCAGCAGTTTGCCGGGACTAGCGGGAGAAGAGACCCAGTACTTC.

V is TRBV6-4 and J is TRBJ1-5, with a weak D call TRBD1 (6 bases). The CDR3 contains 17 residues. Germline V gene lookup returns CDR1 MRHNA and CDR2 SNTAGT. Trimming removed 2 bases from V and 4 bases from J, with 18 bases in between. The CDR3, as DNA: TGTGCCAGCAGTGACCCATGGGCCGGGGGACATAATCAGCCCCAGCATTTT. This gives the protein CASSDPWAGGHNQPQHF.

The CDR3 DNA sequence: TGTGCCAGCAGCACCTCCGGGACTAGCGGGAGACGGGACACCGGGGAGCTGTTTTTT. Translated: CASSTSGTSGRRDTGELFF. This chain uses TRBV9 with TRBJ2-2, with 14 bases identical to TRBD2. After removal of 4 bases from V and 3 bases from J, the junction contained 11 bases not matched to a gene. The CDR3 is 19 residues long. From germline, CDR1 is SGDLS and CDR2 YYNGEE.

This clone was counted a single time. One end of the junction fails to match germline, which may point to a read error. The chain combines TRBV7-7 with TRBJ1-2, with TRBD1 identical over 8 bases. Germline assignment: CDR1 SSHAT and CDR2 FNYEAQ (reference sequence). The CDR3 loop spans 15 amino acids. This chain's CDR3 is CASSFRTGWGYGYTF. CDR3 DNA sequence: TGTGCTAGCAGCTTTCGGACAGGGTGGGGATATGGCTACACCTTC.

This chain connects TRBV4-1 to TRBJ2-7, with a weak D call TRBD2 (7 bases). The CDR3 loop spans 21 amino acids. Trimming cost V 2 bases and J 0 bases, with 29 bases left between them. The germline V gene encodes CDR1 MGHRA and CDR2 YSYEKL. CDR3 region: CASSQPTMGHQSRGSSYEQYF. The CDR3 DNA reads TGCGCCAGCAGCCAACCTACGATGGGACACCAGTCCCGCGGGAGCTCCTACGAGCAGTACTTC.

The chain combines TRBV3-1 (or the pseudogene TRBV3-2) with TRBJ2-5; 10 nucleotides agree with TRBD2. The CDR3 consists of 18 residues. The germline V gene has CDR1 LGHDT and CDR2 YNNKEL (reference sequence). The junction had 15 bases not matched to a gene; V was cut back by 5 bases and J by 3 bases. The CDR3 loop reads CASSSRRLAGGPKETQYF. CDR3 nucleotides: TGTGCCAGCAGCTCACGCAGGTTAGCGGGGGGTCCTAAAGAGACCCAGTACTTC.

V and J are TRBV19 and TRBJ1-5; possibly TRBD1 for D (6 bases). Trimming shortened V by 3 bases and J by 12 bases, and 18 bases separated the two germline ends. The CDR3 covers 14 residues. Germline CDR1 LNHDA, CDR2 SQIVND (reference sequence). The DNA of the CDR3 is TGTGCCAGTAGTATCTCCCCTAACCAGGGGCTCCAGCATTTT. This codes for CASSISPNQGLQHF.

This clone was observed a few times. V gene TRBV4-2 combines with J gene TRBJ2-7; 7 bases are a match to TRBD1. Germline loops: CDR1 LGHNA, CDR2 YNFKEQ. J gave up 1 base and V 6 bases, and 9 bases lay outside the gene matches. CDR3 length equals 15 residues. The CDR3 DNA sequence: TGTGCCAGCAGTCCTCAGACAGGGCGATCCTACGAGCAGTACTTC. It codes for CASSPQTGRSYEQYF.

V is TRBV18 and J is TRBJ1-1; the D gene is possibly TRBD1 (5 bases). V lost 0 bases, J lost 3 bases, and 8 bases lay in between. Looked up from germline, CDR1 is KGHSH and CDR2 is LQKENI. The CDR3 consists of 14 residues. The CDR3 here is CASSPPGRDTEAFF. CDR3 bases: TGTGCCAGCTCACCACCGGGCAGGGACACTGAAGCTTTCTTT.

This chain links TRBV18 with TRBJ1-6, with no clear D. Looked up from germline, CDR1 is KGHSH and CDR2 is LQKENI. This CDR3 spans 18 amino acids. Trimming took off 3 bases at V and 5 bases at J, with 20 bases between the two ends. CDR3 DNA sequence: TGTGCCAGCTCACCCCTGCGGACCTTCGGCAGCCATAATTCACCCCTCCACTTT. Its protein is CASSPLRTFGSHNSPLHF.

This rearrangement joins TRBV28 to TRBJ1-1; possible D gene TRBD1, 5 bases. CDR3 length: 14 residues. The germline V and J ends were trimmed by 6 bases and 0 bases, with 11 bases remaining between them. Per the germline V gene, CDR1 is MDHEN and CDR2 is SYDVKM. DNA of the CDR3: TGTGCCAGCAGGCAGACAGAGTTGAACACTGAAGCTTTCTTT. Translated: CASRQTELNTEAFF.

This clone was recorded only once. The V gene is TRBV7-2, the J gene TRBJ2-1, with 10 bases lining up with TRBD2. Trimming removed 4 bases from V and 0 bases from J; junction bases left unmatched: 12. The CDR3 consists of 19 residues. Germline V gene lookup returns CDR1 SGHTA and CDR2 FQGNSA. DNA for the CDR3: TGTGCCAGCAGCTCATCGGGACTAGCGAGGGGGCTCTCCTACAATGAGCAGTTCTTC. Amino acids: CASSSSGLARGLSYNEQFF.

V is TRBV11-3 and J is TRBJ2-7, with 7 bases aligning to TRBD1. The junction had 3 bases not matched to a gene; V was cut back by 5 bases and J by 8 bases. The germline V gene encodes CDR1 SGHNT and CDR2 YENEEA. The CDR3 covers 11 residues. The CDR3 spells CASSRDSQQYF. The DNA for the CDR3 is TGTGCCAGCAGCCGGGACAGTCAGCAGTACTTC. Supplemented by reference TRBV11-3 and TRBJ2-7, the full variable domain reads EAGVVQSPRYKIIEKKQPVAFWCNPISGHNTLYWYLQNLGQGPELLIRYENEEAVDDSQLPKDRFSAERLKGVDSTLKIQPAELGDSAVYLCASSRDSQQYFGPGTRLTVT.

This chain connects TRBV18 to TRBJ2-2, with 10 bases lining up with TRBD2. This CDR3 region has 15 residues. The V gene end was trimmed by 8 bases and the J gene end by 1 base; junction bases not matched to a gene: 4. Germline CDR1 and CDR2: KGHSH and LQKENI. CDR3: CASPSSGGNTGELFF. In nucleotides, the CDR3 is TGTGCCAGCCCCTCTAGCGGGGGGAACACCGGGGAGCTGTTTTTT.

V and J are TRBV29-1 and TRBJ1-1; 8 bases are shared with TRBD1. V was pared by 6 bases and J by 5 bases, with 2 bases of the junction left unmatched. Looked up from germline, CDR1 is SQVTM and CDR2 is ANQGSEA. The CDR3 has 11 residues. The CDR3 sequence is CSVWTGTEAFF. For the CDR3, the DNA is TGCAGCGTATGGACAGGGACTGAAGCTTTCTTT.

There are a few counts of this clone. The rearrangement joins TRBV11-2 to TRBJ2-1, with D unclear. Germline V gene lookup returns CDR1 SGHAT and CDR2 FQNNGV. CDR3 length: 12 residues. Trimming left V 7 bases short and J 3 bases short, with 7 bases between. CDR3 nucleotides: TGTGCCAGCAATAACTACTACAATGAGCAGTTCTTC. Its protein is CASNNYYNEQFF. Full variable domain (rest looked up from reference TRBV11-2 and TRBJ2-1): EAGVAQSPRYKIIEKRQSVAFWCNPISGHATLYWYQQILGQGPKLLIQFQNNGVVDDSQLPKDRFSAERLKGVDSTLKIQPAKLEDSAVYLCASNNYYNEQFFGPGTRLTVL.

This chain uses TRBV7-2 with TRBJ1-1; weak D call: TRBD1 (5 bases). Germline V gene sequence: CDR1 SGHTA, CDR2 FQGNSA. Trimming left V 6 bases short and J 5 bases short, with 16 bases between. CDR3 length: 14 residues. The CDR3 sequence: CASRPAGGRTEAFF. CDR3 nucleotide sequence: TGTGCCAGCAGACCGGCGGGGGGGAGGACTGAAGCTTTCTTT.

V is TRBV27 and J is TRBJ2-1; 12 nucleotides align to TRBD2. V shed 0 bases, J shed 9 bases, and the junction held 9 bases outside the gene matches. There are 17 residues in the CDR3. CDR1 and CDR2 from the germline V gene are MNHEY and SMNVEV (reference sequence). The chain's CDR3 is CASSLSTPSGRAFEQFF. CDR3 DNA: TGTGCCAGCAGTTTATCAACGCCTAGCGGGAGGGCCTTTGAGCAGTTCTTC.

V usage is TRBV2 and J usage is TRBJ1-6; TRBD1 is a possible D gene (6 bases). This CDR3 has 14 amino acids. The germline V gene encodes CDR1 SNHLY and CDR2 FYNNEI. V was cut by 6 bases and J by 10 bases, with 16 bases left in between. CDR3: CASRGTSPTSPLHF. The CDR3 bases are TGTGCCAGCAGAGGGACAAGCCCCACGTCACCCCTCCACTTT. Based on the CDR3 plus reference TRBV2 and TRBJ1-6, the full variable domain is EPEVTQTPSHQVTQMGQEVILRCVPISNHLYFYWYRQILGQKVEFLVSFYNNEISEKSEIFDDQFSVERPDGSNFTLKIRSTKLEDSAMYFCASRGTSPTSPLHFGNGTRLTVT.

V gene TRBV19 combines with J gene TRBJ1-4; unclear D gene. The CDR3 length is 13 residues. Deletions cut 6 bases from V and 5 bases from J, with 10 bases between. Germline V gene sequence: CDR1 LNHDA, CDR2 SQIVND (reference sequence). CDR3: CASSPPGNEKLFF. DNA of the CDR3: TGTGCCAGTAGCCCCCCGGGGAATGAAAAACTGTTTTTT.

V and J are TRBV28 and TRBJ1-1, with 8 bases that match TRBD1. Per the germline V gene, CDR1 is MDHEN and CDR2 is SYDVKM. Trimming cost V 5 bases and J 1 base; bases outside gene matches: 6. The CDR3 covers 15 residues. The CDR3 nucleotides read TGTGCCAGCAGTCGCGGGACAGGCTGGAACACTGAAGCTTTCTTT. This translates into CASSRGTGWNTEAFF.

In this sample, this clone turned up once. The chain uses TRBV7-8 and TRBJ2-7; D possibly matches TRBD1 or TRBD2 (5 bases each). The CDR3 is 14 amino acids. Germline V CDR1 and CDR2: SGHVS, FQNEAQ. Trimming took off 2 bases at V and 2 bases at J, with 10 bases between the two ends. The CDR3 bases are TGTGCCAGCAGCTTACGGGACGGAACCTACGAGCAGTACTTC. Its protein product is CASSLRDGTYEQYF. The whole variable domain, filled in from reference TRBV7-8 and TRBJ2-7, reads GAGVSQSPRYKVAKRGQDVALRCDPISGHVSLFWYQQALGQGPEFLTYFQNEAQLDKSGLPSDRFFAERPEGSVSTLKIQRTQQEDSAVYLCASSLRDGTYEQYFGPGTRLTVT.

This chain uses TRBV28 with TRBJ2-5; a possible D gene is TRBD1 (6 bases). V dropped 1 base and J dropped 4 bases, with 28 bases sitting between them. The CDR3 is 20 residues long. Germline CDR1 and CDR2: MDHEN and SYDVKM. CDR3 nucleotide sequence: TGTGCCAGCAGTTTATACTCTTCTTTGGGGCAGGGGAGTCCAGTAGAGACCCAGTACTTC. Protein: CASSLYSSLGQGSPVETQYF.

This rearrangement joins TRBV7-9 to TRBJ2-5; TRBD2 matches at 14 bases. The CDR3 has 18 amino acids. Germline V gene sequence: CDR1 SEHNR, CDR2 FQNEAQ (reference sequence). The ends lost 5 bases at V and 2 bases at J; junction bases unmatched: 10. CDR3 in DNA: TGTGCCAGCAGCACCAGCACGACTAGCGGGGGGGCTCAAGAGACCCAGTACTTC. It yields the protein CASSTSTTSGGAQETQYF.

The CDR3 region is CAIRRSGSSGNTIYF. CDR3 in DNA: TGTGCCATCAGACGCTCCGGGAGCTCTGGAAACACCATATATTTT. The J gene is TRBJ1-3, the V gene TRBV10-3; D gene ambiguous. The V gene's germline CDR1 is ENHRY and CDR2 SYGVKD. V lost 6 bases to trimming and J lost 0 bases, with 12 bases between them. The CDR3 is made up of 15 amino acids.

The chain has TRBV5-8 and TRBJ1-4; D is possibly TRBD1 (5 bases). The CDR3 sequence is 17 residues long. Trimming shortened V by 2 bases and J by 0 bases, and 14 bases separated the two germline ends. Germline values: CDR1 SGHTS, CDR2 YDEGEE. DNA of the CDR3: TGTGCCAGCAGCTTTTTGACAGCCGATGCAACTAATGAAAAACTGTTTTTT. It translates to CASSFLTADATNEKLFF.

This clone was observed a single time. V and J are TRBV19 and TRBJ2-1, with 10 bases fitting TRBD2. Germline lookup yields CDR1 LNHDA and CDR2 SQIVND (reference sequence). With 11 bases clipped from V and 4 bases from J, the junction kept 5 bases outside the gene matches. The length of the CDR3 is 13 residues. The CDR3 bases are TGTGCCGCGAAGCGGGGGGGGTACAATGAGCAGTTCTTC. Protein sequence: CAAKRGGYNEQFF.

V usage is TRBV27 and J usage is TRBJ1-4; 7 nucleotides align to TRBD1. V lost 6 bases, J lost 8 bases, and 18 bases stayed unmatched. The CDR3 loop spans 17 amino acids. From germline, CDR1 is MNHEY and CDR2 SMNVEV (reference sequence). Written as DNA, the CDR3 is TGTGCCAGCAGCTCGGAAGCGAACAGGGGCTCTCAAGAAAAACTGTTTTTT. It is translated as CASSSEANRGSQEKLFF.